A single sample gave rise to the 18 T cell receptor beta chains below, sequenced in a study of blood T cells in healthy people across ages. A second about 7 to 11 cycle PCR used barcoded and J-beta primers. Via MiXCR, TCRdb re-called the 5' RACE reads, giving one row per CDR3 protein. The sample lists about 680,000 distinct CDR3 sequences, 45% to 50% occurring once. Sequencing was done on a sample of blood. The receptors come from a woman aged 55-69 years in good health.

This chain links TRBV20-1 with TRBJ2-5; 12 nucleotides agree with TRBD2. Germline values: CDR1 DFQATT, CDR2 SNEGSKA (reference sequence). CDR3 length equals 15 residues. The CDR3 DNA reads as TGCGCGCCTACATTAAGACTAGCGGGGGAGGAGACCCAGTACTTC. Residues: CAPTLRLAGEETQYF.

This chain links TRBV29-1 with TRBJ2-7; TRBD1 matches 8 bases. Germline V CDR1 and CDR2: SQVTM, ANQGSEA. V shed 7 bases and J 2 bases; nucleotides not matched to a gene: 4. There are 12 residues in the CDR3. The CDR3 DNA follows: TGCAGCGGGCGGACAGGGACCTACGAGCAGTACTTC. Translating gives CSGRTGTYEQYF.

The rearrangement links TRBV29-1 to TRBJ2-5, with D tentatively TRBD2 (5 bases). The J call may be faulty, since TRBJ2-7 better matches the DNA end. CDR3 length: 13 amino acids. CDR1 is SQVTM, CDR2 ANQGSEA, per germline. The CDR3 DNA is TGCAGCGTTGATGCTAGCAGAGGTTACGAGCAGTACTTC. It yields the protein CSVDASRGYEQYF.

This clonotype was picked up a small number of times. This sequence joins TRBV12-3 or TRBV12-4 and TRBJ1-4, with TRBD1 identical over 8 bases. This CDR3 is built from 16 residues. Trimming removed 5 bases from V and 5 bases from J; junction bases left unmatched: 10. CDR3 in amino acids: CASSPTQGAGNEKLFF. CDR3 sequence (DNA): TGTGCCAGCAGTCCAACCCAGGGGGCGGGGAATGAAAAACTGTTTTTT.

V usage is TRBV20-1 and J usage is TRBJ2-1, with 11 bases identical to TRBD2. Per germline, CDR1 DFQATT and CDR2 SNEGSKA (reference sequence). The CDR3 has 19 amino acids. V was clipped by 4 bases and J by 1 base; unmatched bases: 15. CDR3 region: CSATSGTSGYRGSYNEQFF. The DNA of the CDR3 is TGCAGTGCTACTTCCGGGACTAGCGGCTACCGGGGGTCCTACAATGAGCAGTTCTTC.

The CDR3 bases are TGCAGTGCTTCCAGGGTGTCCAATTCACCCCTCCACTTT. Protein: CSASRVSNSPLHF. The chain uses TRBV20-1 and TRBJ1-6; D perhaps matches TRBD1 (5 bases). Trimming cost V 5 bases and J 7 bases, with 12 bases left between them. This CDR3 region has 13 residues. The germline gives CDR1 DFQATT, CDR2 SNEGSKA (reference sequence).

This clonotype was detected only a few times. The genes are TRBV9 and TRBJ2-1, with 9 bases identical to TRBD2. The CDR3 covers 15 residues. Germline V CDR1 and CDR2: SGDLS, YYNGEE. J was trimmed by 2 bases and V by 4 bases; bases with no gene match: 4. The CDR3 DNA is TGTGCCAGCAGCATGCGGGAGGGCACCTACAATGAGCAGTTCTTC. It codes for CASSMREGTYNEQFF.

In its sample, this clonotype was seen many times. The CDR3 spells CASSLGLAAYEQYF. DNA of the CDR3: TGTGCCAGCAGCTTGGGACTAGCGGCCTACGAGCAGTACTTC. The chain joins TRBV28 to TRBJ2-7, with 11 bases that match TRBD2. V shed 6 bases and J 2 bases; nucleotides not matched to a gene: 3. In germline, CDR1 is MDHEN, CDR2 SYDVKM. The length of the CDR3 is 14 residues.

CDR3 DNA: TGTGCCAGCAGTCAAACCGGGACTACTGACAATGAGCAGTTCTTC. As protein: CASSQTGTTDNEQFF. The V call is TRBV27, the J call TRBJ2-1; TRBD2 agrees at 7 bases. The CDR3 is 15 amino acids. Unmatched junction bases numbered 9, after V lost 5 bases and J lost 5 bases. Germline values: CDR1 MNHEY, CDR2 SMNVEV (reference sequence).

The chain employs TRBV7-2 and TRBJ2-7, with D perhaps matching TRBD1 (5 bases). CDR1 and CDR2 (germline): SGHTA, FQGNSA. V was clipped by 4 bases and J by 3 bases, with 19 bases between them. CDR3 length equals 16 residues. The CDR3: CASSSLNRRRVYEQYF. The CDR3 DNA is TGTGCCAGCAGCTCTCTCAACAGGCGAAGGGTCTACGAGCAGTACTTC.

This clonotype was picked up a small number of times. The CDR3 DNA follows: TGCGCCAGCAGCCAAGATCAGGGGAGTTTTACAGATACGCAGTATTTT. It specifies CASSQDQGSFTDTQYF. The chain links TRBV4-3 to TRBJ2-3; possibly TRBD1 for D (6 bases). Trimming removed 0 bases at V and 3 bases at J, with 13 bases between. The CDR3 totals 16 residues. Per the germline V gene, CDR1 is LGHNA and CDR2 is YSLEER.

The rearrangement joins TRBV7-9 to TRBJ1-4; TRBD1 agrees at 9 bases. There are 15 residues in the CDR3. J lost 8 bases, V lost 5 bases, and 9 bases had no gene match. Germline V CDR1 and CDR2: SEHNR, FQNEAQ (reference sequence). The CDR3 nucleotides read TGTGCCAGCAGCCCCGGGACAGGGTGGCTCGAAAAACTGTTTTTT. It is translated as CASSPGTGWLEKLFF. Combining the CDR3 with reference TRBV7-9 and TRBJ1-4 gives the whole variable domain DTGVSQNPRHKITKRGQNVTFRCDPISEHNRLYWYRQTLGQGPEFLTYFQNEAQLEKSRLLSDRFSAERPKGSFSTLEIQRTEQGDSAMYLCASSPGTGWLEKLFFGSGTQLSVL.

This chain links TRBV3-1 with TRBJ2-5; D ambiguous. Trimming removed 1 base at V and 7 bases at J, with 10 bases between. Germline CDR1 LGHDT, CDR2 YNNKEL (reference sequence). The CDR3 runs to 13 residues. For the CDR3, the DNA is TGTGCCAGCAGCCAAGGGTTTAGCAGGACCCAGTACTTC. It yields the protein CASSQGFSRTQYF.

The chain combines TRBV29-1 with TRBJ2-1; D unclear. The V gene lost 3 bases and the J gene lost 7 bases, with 4 bases spanning the gap. The V gene's germline CDR1 is SQVTM and CDR2 ANQGSEA. The CDR3 sequence is 10 residues long. CDR3 sequence (DNA): TGCAGCGTTGAGGCGAATGAGCAGTTCTTC. Its translation: CSVEANEQFF.

The genes are TRBV18 and TRBJ1-5; D might be TRBD1 (6 bases). V was pared by 3 bases and J by 5 bases, with 8 bases between. This CDR3 is built from 13 residues. Per the germline V gene, CDR1 is KGHSH and CDR2 is LQKENI. The CDR3 sequence: CASSPDRYQPQHF. CDR3 nucleotide sequence: TGTGCCAGCTCACCCGACAGGTATCAGCCCCAGCATTTT. Full variable domain (rest looked up from reference TRBV18 and TRBJ1-5): NAGVMQNPRHLVRRRGQEARLRCSPMKGHSHVYWYRQLPEEGLKFMVYLQKENIIDESGMPKERFSAEFPKEGPSILRIQQVVRGDSAAYFCASSPDRYQPQHFGDGTRLSIL.

This clonotype was seen at least ten times. CDR3 sequence reads: CASSQEKGLGGNQETQYF. The CDR3 DNA sequence: TGTGCCAGCAGCCAAGAAAAGGGTCTGGGGGGGAACCAAGAGACCCAGTACTTC. This chain joins TRBV4-2 and TRBJ2-5; 7 nucleotides line up with TRBD2. Germline CDR1 is LGHNA and CDR2 is YNFKEQ. CDR3 length: 18 residues. The ends lost 0 bases at V and 0 bases at J; junction bases unmatched: 10.

This clonotype came up a few times. CDR3 amino acids: CASSSYRVGTQYF. The CDR3 nucleotides are TGTGCCAGCAGCTCATACAGGGTAGGGACCCAGTACTTC. The rearrangement joins TRBV7-2 to TRBJ2-5; D is perhaps TRBD1 (6 bases). Deletions cut 4 bases from V and 7 bases from J, with 13 bases between. Germline V CDR1 and CDR2: SGHTA, FQGNSA. The CDR3 has 13 residues.

This clonotype came up a few times. The J gene is TRBJ1-2, the V gene TRBV2; 8 nucleotides align to TRBD1. V dropped 5 bases and J dropped 3; count of bases not matched to a gene: 5. CDR1 is SNHLY and CDR2 is FYNNEI in the germline V gene. This CDR3 spans 14 amino acids. The CDR3 sequence is CASSPGTGDYGYTF. As DNA, the CDR3 is TGTGCCAGCAGTCCCGGGACAGGTGACTATGGCTACACCTTC.